This note documents a single TCR beta chain sequence. The sample belongs to a study of T cells in Graves' hyperthyroidism and ophthalmopathy. About the research overall: Prior to any treatment, at the point of initial diagnosis, peripheral blood was collected.

The CDR3 is made up of 18 amino acids. After removal of 3 bases from V and 2 bases from J, the junction contained 7 bases not matched to a gene. From germline, CDR1 is SGHNT and CDR2 YYREEE (reference sequence). RNA transcripts yielded amplified TCR beta CDR3 regions. When the TCR CDR3 underwent first-round RT-PCR, the HTBI primer set was used. TCRdb reanalysed the multiplex PCR reads using MiXCR and keeps one entry per CDR3 protein. The table has 470,000 or so distinct CDR3 sequences, roughly 20% seen once; the top ten hold 26%. The sequence was obtained from a man aged 18 to 35 with Graves' hyperthyroidism. Sample: blood. The rearrangement links TRBV5-4 to TRBJ2-5, with 16 bases lining up with TRBD2. The CDR3 sequence is CASSWGTSGGAFQETQYF. In DNA form, the CDR3 reads TGTGCCAGCAGCTGGGGGACTAGCGGGGGGGCCTTTCAAGAGACCCAGTACTTC.